This TCR beta chain appears in the sequencing data of a study of metastatic and nonmetastatic thyroid tumors. Whole-study context: Repertoire comparison spanned blood and tumor or nodule tissue of malignant and benign thyroid patients. Study-level results: In both blood and tumor samples, TCR beta diversity was reported significantly higher for malignant than benign nodules.

This clone came up many times. Antigen unknown. Thyroid surgery was performed in patients who had received no treatment beforehand. The CDR3 extends over 14 amino acids. V lost 3 bases and J lost 4, with 15 bases in between. The germline V gene encodes CDR1 SQVTM and CDR2 ANQGSEA. TCRdb called clones again from the PCR reads with MiXCR. Here the sample spans tens of thousands of clones, 24% being singletons. The clonotype originates from a female donor with papillary thyroid cancer or a benign thyroid nodule (not recorded which). Some clones in this sample may be carry-over from other donors' samples. This rearrangement joins TRBV29-1 to TRBJ1-2; D remains ambiguous. The sample was tumor tissue. This CDR3 reads CSVDDGPLAYGYTF. The DNA of the CDR3 is TGCAGCGTTGACGACGGACCGTTAGCCTATGGCTACACCTTC.